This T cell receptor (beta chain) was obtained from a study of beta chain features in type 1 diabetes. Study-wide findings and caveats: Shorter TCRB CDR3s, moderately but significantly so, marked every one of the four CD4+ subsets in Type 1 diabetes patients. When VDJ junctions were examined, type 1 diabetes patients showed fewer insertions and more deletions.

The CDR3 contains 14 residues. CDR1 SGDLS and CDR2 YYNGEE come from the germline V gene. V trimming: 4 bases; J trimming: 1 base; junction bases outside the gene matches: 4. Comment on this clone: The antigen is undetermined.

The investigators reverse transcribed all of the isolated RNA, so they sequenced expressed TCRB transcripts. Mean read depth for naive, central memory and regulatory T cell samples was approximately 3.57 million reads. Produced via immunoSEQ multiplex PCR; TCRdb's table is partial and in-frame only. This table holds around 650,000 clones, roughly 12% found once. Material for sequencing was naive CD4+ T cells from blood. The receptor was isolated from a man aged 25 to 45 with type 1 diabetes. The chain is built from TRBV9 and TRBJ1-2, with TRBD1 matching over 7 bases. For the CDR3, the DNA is TGTGCCAGCAGCTCCAGGGGGGATAACTATGGCTACACCTTC. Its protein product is CASSSRGDNYGYTF. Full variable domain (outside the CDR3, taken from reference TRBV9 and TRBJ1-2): DSGVTQTPKHLITATGQRVTLRCSPRSGDLSVYWYQQSLDQGLQFLIQYYNGEERAKGNILERFSAQQFPDLHSELNLSSLELGDSALYFCASSSRGDNYGYTFGSGTRLTVV.